The 17 T cell receptor beta chains below were found in one sample sequenced in a study of blood T cell repertoires in COVID-19. Some clones are missing from TCRdb's copy, which holds only in-frame ones; the method was immunoSEQ multiplex PCR. This table has around 100,000 clones, approximately 92% appearing once. The sequenced material came from peripheral blood. The receptors were sampled from a woman in her forties or fifties with COVID-19, enrolled during active disease.

The genes are TRBV4-1 and TRBJ1-6, with TRBD1 as a possible D gene (5 bases). Germline CDR1 is MGHRA and CDR2 is YSYEKL. The CDR3 is 15 amino acids. V shed 5 bases and J shed 9 bases, with 17 bases lying between them. CDR3 bases: TGCGCCAGCAGCGAGGAGACAGTTATCACTTCACCCCTCCACTTT. It yields the protein CASSEETVITSPLHF.

The chain recombines TRBV5-1 with TRBJ2-1, with a weak D call TRBD2 (5 bases). The CDR3 length is 15 residues. V lost 5 bases and J lost 3, with 15 bases in between. Germline CDR1 SGHRS, CDR2 YFSETQ. The CDR3 region has the DNA TGCGCCAGCAGTCTGGGGTCAGCGGACTACAATGAGCAGTTCTTC. This gives the protein CASSLGSADYNEQFF.

The CDR3 is CATSAPHEPSTGELFF. The DNA of the CDR3 is TGTGCCACCAGCGCCCCACACGAACCCAGCACCGGGGAGCTGTTTTTT. This chain links TRBV15 with TRBJ2-2; D gene unclear. From germline, CDR1 is LNHNV and CDR2 YYDKDF (reference sequence). The CDR3 has 16 residues. Trimming cost V 5 bases and J 4 bases, with 17 bases left between them. Full variable domain (rest looked up from reference TRBV15 and TRBJ2-2): DAMVIQNPRYQVTQFGKPVTLSCSQTLNHNVMYWYQQKSSQAPKLLFHYYDKDFNNEADTPDNFQSRRPNTSFCFLDIRSPGLGDTAMYLCATSAPHEPSTGELFFGEGSRLTVL.

The rearrangement links TRBV28 to TRBJ1-1; no definite D call. Germline V gene sequence: CDR1 MDHEN, CDR2 SYDVKM. The CDR3 is 13 amino acids. The V end was cut by 1 base, the J end by 2 bases, with 5 bases between. CDR3 sequence reads: CASSLSSNTEAFF. Written as DNA, the CDR3 is TGTGCCAGCAGTTTATCTAGTAACACTGAAGCTTTCTTT.

The J gene is TRBJ1-1, the V gene TRBV4-1; 7 bases agree with TRBD1. The V and J ends lost 4 bases and 11 bases, in that order; junction bases with no gene match: 13. The CDR3 is 14 amino acids. CDR1 is MGHRA and CDR2 is YSYEKL in the germline V gene. In DNA, the CDR3 is TGCGCCAGCAGCCGCATCGGGACAGAGGGATCCGCTTTCTTT. It is translated as CASSRIGTEGSAFF.

The rearrangement links TRBV28 to TRBJ1-1; 7 nucleotides align to TRBD1. In germline, CDR1 is MDHEN, CDR2 SYDVKM. The CDR3 consists of 14 residues. V shed 5 bases, J shed 1 base, and the junction held 4 bases outside the gene matches. The CDR3 DNA follows: TGTGCCAGCAGTGACAGGGTAGGGAACACTGAAGCTTTCTTT. Protein product: CASSDRVGNTEAFF. The full variable domain, completed using reference TRBV28 and TRBJ1-1, is DVKVTQSSRYLVKRTGEKVFLECVQDMDHENMFWYRQDPGLGLRLIYFSYDVKMKEKGDIPEGYSVSREKKERFSLILESASTNQTSMYLCASSDRVGNTEAFFGQGTRLTVV.

The chain recombines TRBV10-3 with TRBJ2-1, with 14 bases lining up with TRBD2. Germline trimming cut 8 bases from V and 4 bases from J; bases unmatched to any gene: 1. The CDR3 extends over 14 amino acids. The germline gives CDR1 ENHRY, CDR2 SYGVKD. The chain's CDR3 is CAIGLAGGYNEQFF. DNA for the CDR3: TGTGCCATCGGACTAGCGGGGGGTTACAATGAGCAGTTCTTC.

The rearrangement joins TRBV7-2 to TRBJ1-5, with D tentatively TRBD1 (5 bases). Germline CDR1 is SGHTA and CDR2 is FQGNSA. CDR3 length equals 15 residues. V was shortened by 5 bases and J by 6 bases, with 17 bases between the two germline ends. As DNA, the CDR3 is TGTGCCAGCAGCCCGTCTGGAACAGGCGCTCAGCCCCAGCATTTT. Protein product: CASSPSGTGAQPQHF.

V is TRBV9 and J is TRBJ1-1; possibly TRBD1 for D (6 bases). The germline V and J ends were trimmed by 0 bases and 1 base, with 7 bases remaining between them. The CDR3 has 14 amino acids. Germline-derived CDR1 and CDR2 are SGDLS and YYNGEE. As DNA, the CDR3 is TGTGCCAGCAGCGTAGAGACAGGGAACACTGAAGCTTTCTTT. This encodes CASSVETGNTEAFF.

This sequence joins TRBV4-3 and TRBJ1-2; TRBD1 agrees at 7 bases. This CDR3 spans 15 amino acids. V lost 0 bases and J lost 8; bases outside the gene matches: 9. The germline gives CDR1 LGHNA, CDR2 YSLEER. As DNA, the CDR3 is TGCGCCAGCAGCCAAGACCCAACAGGGGAAGGGGGCTACACCTTC. It translates to CASSQDPTGEGGYTF.

This chain joins TRBV24-1 and TRBJ2-7; D is perhaps TRBD1 (6 bases). The CDR3 is 15 residues long. V was pared by 3 bases and J by 2 bases, with 13 bases between. The germline CDR1 and CDR2 sequences are KGHDR and SFDVKD. In DNA, the CDR3 is TGTGCCACCAGTGATCTCAGGGGATACGCCTACGAGCAGTACGTC. Its protein is CATSDLRGYAYEQYV.

This chain connects TRBV29-1 to TRBJ2-1, with a possible D match to TRBD1 (5 bases). The V end was cut by 7 bases, the J end by 9 bases, with 16 bases between. The CDR3 totals 12 residues. CDR1 and CDR2 from the germline V gene are SQVTM and ANQGSEA. The CDR3 region has the DNA TGCAGCGGTGTCCGGATCACAGGTGAGCAGTTCTTC. Residues: CSGVRITGEQFF.

V and J are TRBV12-3 or TRBV12-4 and TRBJ2-1; TRBD1 might be the D (6 bases). The CDR3 sequence is 12 residues long. Trimming took 7 bases from V and 4 from J, leaving 8 bases between them. CDR3 sequence reads: CASKGGYNEQFF. Written as DNA, the CDR3 is TGTGCCAGCAAAGGGGGTTACAATGAGCAGTTCTTC.

CDR3 region: CATSNSGWARNQPQHF. The CDR3 DNA reads as TGTGCCACCAGCAATTCTGGGTGGGCACGGAATCAGCCCCAGCATTTT. The rearrangement links TRBV15 to TRBJ1-5; D is uncertain. This CDR3 comprises 16 residues. In germline, CDR1 is LNHNV, CDR2 YYDKDF (reference sequence). The V end was cut by 4 bases, the J end by 4 bases, with 17 bases between. The complete variable domain, with remaining parts taken from reference TRBV15 and TRBJ1-5, reads DAMVIQNPRYQVTQFGKPVTLSCSQTLNHNVMYWYQQKSSQAPKLLFHYYDKDFNNEADTPDNFQSRRPNTSFCFLDIRSPGLGDTAMYLCATSNSGWARNQPQHFGDGTRLSIL.

The rearrangement uses TRBV25-1 and TRBJ1-1; D remains ambiguous. Trimming stripped 2 bases from V and 0 bases from J, with 16 bases between. The germline V gene has CDR1 MGHDK and CDR2 SYGVNS. CDR3 length: 17 residues. The CDR3 sequence is CASSEGYSPFLNTEAFF. The CDR3 DNA follows: TGTGCCAGCAGTGAAGGGTACAGCCCCTTTTTGAACACTGAAGCTTTCTTT.

V usage is TRBV7-8 and J usage is TRBJ2-1; D may be TRBD2 (7 bases). This CDR3 has 17 residues. Between the trimmed V and J ends, which lost 1 base and 3 bases, there was a span of 16 bases. CDR1 and CDR2 (germline): SGHVS, FQNEAQ. The CDR3 DNA sequence: TGTGCCAGCAGCTTAGTAGGGGCGGGGGCCCTCTACAATGAGCAGTTCTTC. Translation: CASSLVGAGALYNEQFF.

The chain uses TRBV7-2 and TRBJ1-5; D ambiguous. CDR1 and CDR2 from the germline V gene are SGHTA and FQGNSA. Trimming shortened V by 4 bases and J by 0 bases, and 16 bases separated the two germline ends. CDR3 size: 17 residues. The CDR3 DNA reads TGTGCCAGCAGCTCGCGGAGGGTGCCTAATAGCAATCAGCCCCAGCATTTT. This encodes CASSSRRVPNSNQPQHF.